One and the same sample provided the 21 T cell receptor beta chains below, sequenced in a study of response to subunit inactivated influenza vaccine. TCRdb called the RT-PCR reads again in MiXCR, with one record for every CDR3 protein. The sample records a few hundred thousand distinct CDR3 sequences, approximately 14% being singletons. Here the sequenced sample was PBMCs from blood, taken 11 to 12 days after vaccination. The receptors were sampled from a man between 45 and 60 years old who received an inactivated influenza vaccine.

This clonotype was counted only a few times. The chain joins TRBV10-3 to TRBJ1-5, with no clear D. CDR1 ENHRY and CDR2 SYGVKD come from the germline V gene. Trimming removed 3 bases from V and 4 bases from J, with 10 bases in between. The CDR3 sequence is 14 residues long. The CDR3: CAISDGGGNQPQHF. The CDR3 bases are TGTGCCATCAGTGACGGAGGTGGGAATCAGCCCCAGCATTTT.

The rearrangement uses TRBV4-2 and TRBJ2-7, with TRBD2 identical over 8 bases. This CDR3 has 15 residues. Trimming took 3 bases from V and 4 from J; bases not matched to a gene: 8. Germline-derived CDR1 and CDR2 are LGHNA and YNFKEQ. CDR3 DNA: TGTGCCAGCAGCCAGTCGGAGCGGGGGATTTACGAGCAGTACTTC. This sequence encodes CASSQSERGIYEQYF.

At least ten counts were recorded for this clonotype. The chain couples TRBV10-3 to TRBJ1-2; TRBD1 is a possible D gene (5 bases). CDR3 length: 13 residues. The V end was cut by 0 bases, the J end by 3 bases, with 5 bases between. Germline CDR1 and CDR2: ENHRY and SYGVKD. CDR3 sequence (DNA): TGTGCCATCAGTGAGTCAGGGGACTATGGCTACACCTTC. Translating gives CAISESGDYGYTF.

The chain combines TRBV4-3 with TRBJ1-2; no firm D call. CDR1 is LGHNA and CDR2 is YSLEER in the germline V gene. Trimming took 0 bases from V and 1 from J, leaving 9 bases between them. The CDR3 sequence is 15 residues long. CDR3 region: CASSQDPGINYGYTF. The CDR3 DNA sequence: TGCGCCAGCAGCCAAGATCCGGGGATTAACTATGGCTACACCTTC.

This clonotype occurred a few times. The gene calls are TRBV7-2 and TRBJ2-1, with D perhaps matching TRBD1 or TRBD2 (5 bases each). The CDR3 has 13 residues. The V gene lost 4 bases and the J gene lost 8 bases, with 12 bases spanning the gap. Germline V lookup: CDR1 SGHTA, CDR2 FQGNSA. CDR3 protein: CASSSRRGDEQFF. Here the CDR3 DNA reads TGTGCCAGCAGCTCTCGACGGGGCGATGAGCAGTTCTTC.

V gene TRBV29-1 combines with J gene TRBJ2-5; D may correspond to TRBD1 or TRBD2 (6 bases each). The germline V gene encodes CDR1 SQVTM and CDR2 ANQGSEA. The CDR3 sequence is 12 residues long. The V end lost 7 bases, the J end lost 1 base, and 10 bases lay between the germline ends. In nucleotides, the CDR3 is TGCAGCGCCGAGGGGGGCCAAGAGACCCAGTACTTC. The encoded protein is CSAEGGQETQYF. Complete variable domain (other parts from reference TRBV29-1 and TRBJ2-5): SAVISQKPSRDICQRGTSLTIQCQVDSQVTMMFWYRQQPGQSLTLIATANQGSEATYESGFVIDKFPISRPNLTFSTLTVSNMSPEDSSIYLCSAEGGQETQYFGPGTRLLVL.

The gene calls are TRBV20-1 and TRBJ2-1; TRBD2 agrees at 9 bases. This CDR3 comprises 16 residues. Losses at the gene ends were 3 bases for V and 1 base for J; bases not matched to a gene: 7. From germline, CDR1 is DFQATT and CDR2 SNEGSKA (reference sequence). The DNA for the CDR3 is TGCAGTGCTAGTGGCGGGGGGGCCGGTTCCTACAATGAGCAGTTCTTC. It codes for CSASGGGAGSYNEQFF.

This clonotype appeared a few times. The chain combines TRBV20-1 with TRBJ2-5; tentatively, D is TRBD2 (6 bases). V was trimmed by 5 bases and J by 5 bases, leaving 12 bases between them. The germline CDR1 and CDR2 sequences are DFQATT and SNEGSKA (reference sequence). This CDR3 is built from 12 residues. The CDR3 here is CSAPRGTETQYF. The CDR3 nucleotides are TGCAGTGCTCCGCGGGGAACGGAGACCCAGTACTTC.

V is TRBV6-5 and J is TRBJ2-3, with D perhaps TRBD1 (5 bases). The ends were cut back, 0 bases at V and 4 bases at J, with 8 bases in the middle. CDR1 is MNHEY, CDR2 SVGAGI, per germline. CDR3 length: 14 residues. This chain's CDR3 is CASSYSGVADTQYF. CDR3 coding DNA: TGTGCCAGCAGTTACTCAGGGGTAGCAGATACGCAGTATTTT.

The chain couples TRBV9 to TRBJ1-1; D is undetermined. The CDR3 extends over 14 amino acids. Germline CDR1 SGDLS, CDR2 YYNGEE. Trimming took 0 bases from V and 1 from J, leaving 7 bases between them. The CDR3 region is CASSVEAGNTEAFF. CDR3 sequence (DNA): TGTGCCAGCAGCGTAGAGGCAGGGAACACTGAAGCTTTCTTT.

The V call is TRBV9, the J call TRBJ1-4, with TRBD1 matching 7 bases. Trimming at V came to 2 bases and at J to 7 bases, leaving 11 bases not matched to a gene. The CDR3 has 16 residues. Germline V lookup: CDR1 SGDLS, CDR2 YYNGEE. The CDR3 DNA sequence: TGTGCCAGCAGCGTCGGTGCGGGGACAGTCGCTGAAAAACTGTTTTTT. Protein sequence: CASSVGAGTVAEKLFF.

This clonotype has just a few counts. The chain is built from TRBV7-9 and TRBJ1-2, with 8 bases identical to TRBD1. The CDR3 contains 15 residues. The V gene's germline CDR1 is SEHNR and CDR2 FQNEAQ (reference sequence). After removal of 4 bases from V and 4 bases from J, the junction contained 8 bases not matched to a gene. CDR3 sequence (DNA): TGTGCCAGCAGCTCAGGGGGCGAGATCGGCTATGGCTACACCTTC. Its translation is CASSSGGEIGYGYTF.

The chain links TRBV7-9 to TRBJ1-1; 8 bases map to TRBD1. Per the germline V gene, CDR1 is SEHNR and CDR2 is FQNEAQ (reference sequence). The CDR3 is made up of 16 amino acids. V was clipped by 2 bases and J by 7 bases; unmatched bases: 12. CDR3 sequence: CASSLLLGDRGDEAFF. The CDR3 nucleotides read TGTGCCAGCAGCTTACTCCTCGGTGACAGGGGCGATGAAGCTTTCTTT.

There are a few counts of this clonotype. The chain is built from TRBV2 and TRBJ1-1, with no clear D. The CDR3 runs to 13 residues. Per germline, CDR1 SNHLY and CDR2 FYNNEI. V was trimmed by 6 bases and J by 5 bases, leaving 13 bases between them. In nucleotides, the CDR3 is TGTGCCAGCAGACAGAGGCCCTTGACTGAAGCTTTCTTT. Protein product: CASRQRPLTEAFF.

The chain has TRBV3-1 and TRBJ1-2; TRBD1 is a possible D gene (5 bases). In germline, CDR1 is LGHDT, CDR2 YNNKEL (reference sequence). V lost 3 bases to trimming and J lost 3 bases, with 11 bases between them. CDR3 length: 14 amino acids. CDR3 in DNA: TGTGCCAGCAGCCAGTCGGGGGGGTACTATGGCTACACCTTC. Translated: CASSQSGGYYGYTF.

The V and J genes are TRBV27 and TRBJ2-1; D gene uncertain. The germline gives CDR1 MNHEY, CDR2 SMNVEV (reference sequence). The CDR3 runs to 14 residues. V lost 5 bases and J lost 6, with 14 bases in between. CDR3 nucleotides: TGTGCCAGCAGTCCCCTTTCAGCTTCCAATGAGCAGTTCTTC. Translated, it gives CASSPLSASNEQFF.

This chain links TRBV6-5 with TRBJ1-1, with 11 bases identical to TRBD1. From germline, CDR1 is MNHEY and CDR2 SVGAGI. There are 15 residues in the CDR3. V shed 2 bases, J shed 5 bases, and the junction held 4 bases outside the gene matches. CDR3 in DNA: TGTGCCAGCAGTTACCGGGACAGGGGGTTGACTGAAGCTTTCTTT. Its translation is CASSYRDRGLTEAFF.

There are a few counts of this clonotype. The V call is TRBV28, the J call TRBJ2-3, with 12 nucleotides matching TRBD2. The V segment lost 7 bases and the J segment 5 bases; nucleotides outside the gene matches: 7. The CDR3 is 15 amino acids. The germline V gene encodes CDR1 MDHEN and CDR2 SYDVKM. The CDR3 DNA sequence: TGTGCCAGCACCAAACCGGGACTAGCGGGAGATACGCAGTATTTT. Residues: CASTKPGLAGDTQYF.

V is TRBV20-1 and J is TRBJ1-6, with 9 bases lining up with TRBD1. The CDR3 runs to 13 residues. The germline V gene encodes CDR1 DFQATT and CDR2 SNEGSKA (reference sequence). V was clipped by 6 bases and J by 6 bases; unmatched bases: 3. The CDR3 protein is CSALTGGNSPLHF. In DNA, the CDR3 is TGCAGTGCACTGACAGGGGGTAATTCACCCCTCCACTTT.

There are many counts of this clonotype. The J gene is TRBJ2-7, the V gene TRBV7-2, with D possibly matching TRBD1 (6 bases). Germline lookup yields CDR1 SGHTA and CDR2 FQGNSA. With 4 bases removed from V and 5 bases from J, the gap between germline ends came to 9 bases. There are 12 residues in the CDR3. CDR3 DNA: TGTGCCAGCAGCTCACAGGGTGACGAGCAGTACTTC. Encoded protein: CASSSQGDEQYF.

The chain links TRBV19 to TRBJ2-3; possibly TRBD2 for D (5 bases). The CDR3 totals 13 residues. The V gene lost 10 bases and the J gene lost 8 bases, with 19 bases spanning the gap. Germline loops: CDR1 LNHDA, CDR2 SQIVND (reference sequence). The CDR3 DNA reads TGTGCCACCGCGGGTCTTTACCGCGGTACGCAGTATTTT. Translated: CATAGLYRGTQYF.